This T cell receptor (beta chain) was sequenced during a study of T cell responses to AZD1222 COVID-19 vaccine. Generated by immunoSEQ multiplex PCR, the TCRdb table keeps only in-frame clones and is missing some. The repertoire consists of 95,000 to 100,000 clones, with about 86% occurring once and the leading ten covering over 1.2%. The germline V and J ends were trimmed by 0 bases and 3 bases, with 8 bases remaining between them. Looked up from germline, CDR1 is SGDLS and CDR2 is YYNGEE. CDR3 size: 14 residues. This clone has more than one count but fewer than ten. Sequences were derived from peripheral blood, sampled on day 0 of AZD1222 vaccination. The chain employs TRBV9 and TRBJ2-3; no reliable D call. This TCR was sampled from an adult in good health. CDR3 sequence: CASSVAIGTDTQYF. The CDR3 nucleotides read TGTGCCAGCAGCGTAGCGATAGGGACAGATACGCAGTATTTT.